The clone carrying this T cell receptor (beta chain) was counted a few times. Its antigen is still unknown. The CDR3 has 15 amino acids. The trim removed 1 base at V and 7 bases at J, leaving 10 bases unmatched. Using its own MiXCR run on the RT-PCR reads, TCRdb lists one record per CDR3 protein. The sample yields some 500,000 distinct CDR3 sequences, about 25% seen once. These data come from a study of response to subunit inactivated influenza vaccine. Study conclusions and caveats: The authors proposed limited new T cell recruitment per seasonal influenza vaccination.

The input for sequencing was CD4+ T cells sorted from PBMCs, taken approximately 5 days after vaccination. The chain combines TRBV12-3 or TRBV12-4 with TRBJ2-7; 7 nucleotides agree with TRBD2. The TCR originated in a man aged 50-59 years who received an inactivated influenza vaccine. CDR3 residues: CASSLGGRPAGEQYF. In DNA form, the CDR3 reads TGTGCCAGCAGTTTAGGGGGTAGGCCAGCGGGAGAGCAGTACTTC.